These T cell receptor beta chains were read from a single sample in a study of T-cell memory formation after mild COVID-19. TCRdb re-derived calls from the 5' RACE reads in MiXCR, one entry per CDR3 protein. The table lists more than 250,000 distinct CDR3 sequences, about a sixth of them singletons, with 20% to 25% in the top ten. Sequences were obtained from PBMCs or a T cell subset sorted from them (not recorded which). The receptors shown here come from a man between 18 and 35 years old who had mild COVID-19 (a few samples of this study predate the infection). Cell type and time point are not known. Each CDR3 is given with its conserved first and last residue. Each record gives: CDR3 protein, V gene.

CASSYSADRPFF TRBV6-5
CSVSVGGIDTEAFF TRBV29-1
CASSLWGEETQYF TRBV7-9
CASSQHYSSGNTIYF TRBV4-3
CASSYSQHGYQETQYF TRBV6-5
CATEFDASMPEAFF TRBV10-3
CASSWADTEAFF TRBV6-1
CATSRSGGPYEQYF TRBV15
CASSFPGSEKLFF TRBV5-4
CSVNGVGGTEAFF TRBV29-1
CASYARTAGEQYF TRBV6-1
CASRGGFNRYGYTF TRBV5-1
CASSSPAVSPNTEAFF TRBV7-9
CSVRGTHTEAFF TRBV29-1
CASSFGGPNTEAFF TRBV7-2
CASSAGLAGGQETQYF TRBV9
CASSLGLAGGLNEQFF TRBV5-6
CATTTGPNYGYTF TRBV7-9
CASSPTPQDGYTF TRBV7-2
CASSFYLRLGAGELFF TRBV7-2
CASSLGVSNSPLHF TRBV5-1
CAWSVGDGYTF TRBV30
CATSRDAGGNYGYTF TRBV15
CASSSNRERSQPQHF TRBV12-3/TRBV12-4
CASSRTDRGLANELFF TRBV4-1
CASSPLLGTFDTDTQYF TRBV4-3
CASSQDGQGRQPQHF TRBV4-3
CASSPPSISYEQYF TRBV18
CATTGGLNEQFF TRBV15
CASSQEAGGYNEQFF TRBV14
CASSPQFPGAEAFF TRBV4-3
CASSLSGPQAYEQYF TRBV7-2
CASSSTERREKLFF TRBV12-3/TRBV12-4
CASSYVAGATDTQYF TRBV6-2/TRBV6-3
CSVVNSGLYNEQFF TRBV29-1
CASSDLAGVYNEQFF TRBV7-9
CASSYGDQPHYGYTF TRBV6-5
CASIFDRDYGYTF TRBV6-6
CASSFLSEADTQYF TRBV28
CASSFGGHEQYF TRBV12-3/TRBV12-4
CASSQDPANSGNTIYF TRBV4-3
CASSHIGRGPNYEQYF TRBV3-1
CASSPREGGNTEAFF TRBV5-1
CASSPGQGAKDTQYF TRBV7-9
CASSHRTSGGGRDTQYF TRBV3-1
CASSLALGWEKGANVLTF TRBV7-9
CASSLDNGVPRGFF TRBV11-2
CASSLGGRSGNTIYF TRBV7-9
CASSQGAAEQFF TRBV3-1
CASSLSTVQETQYF TRBV5-1
CASRRQGLVTEAFF TRBV11-1
CAISDRSGNEQFF TRBV10-3
CASSYWTAAQYF TRBV6-2/TRBV6-3
CASSGRLTGVQETQYF TRBV2